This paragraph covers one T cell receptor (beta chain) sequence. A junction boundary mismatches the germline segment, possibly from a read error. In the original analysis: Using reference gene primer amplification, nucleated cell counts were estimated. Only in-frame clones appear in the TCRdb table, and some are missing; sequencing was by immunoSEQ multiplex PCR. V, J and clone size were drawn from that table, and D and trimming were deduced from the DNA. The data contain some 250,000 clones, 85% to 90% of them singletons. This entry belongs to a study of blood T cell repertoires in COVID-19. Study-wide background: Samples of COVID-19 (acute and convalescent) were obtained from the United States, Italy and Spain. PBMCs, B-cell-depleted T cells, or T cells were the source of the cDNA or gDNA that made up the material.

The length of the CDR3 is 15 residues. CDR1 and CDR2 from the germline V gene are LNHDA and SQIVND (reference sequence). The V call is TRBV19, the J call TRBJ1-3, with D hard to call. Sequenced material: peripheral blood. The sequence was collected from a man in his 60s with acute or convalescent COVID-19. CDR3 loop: CASSIGSGDGNTIYF. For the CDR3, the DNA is TGTGCCAGTAGTATAGGATCCGGGGATGGAAATACCATATATTTT.